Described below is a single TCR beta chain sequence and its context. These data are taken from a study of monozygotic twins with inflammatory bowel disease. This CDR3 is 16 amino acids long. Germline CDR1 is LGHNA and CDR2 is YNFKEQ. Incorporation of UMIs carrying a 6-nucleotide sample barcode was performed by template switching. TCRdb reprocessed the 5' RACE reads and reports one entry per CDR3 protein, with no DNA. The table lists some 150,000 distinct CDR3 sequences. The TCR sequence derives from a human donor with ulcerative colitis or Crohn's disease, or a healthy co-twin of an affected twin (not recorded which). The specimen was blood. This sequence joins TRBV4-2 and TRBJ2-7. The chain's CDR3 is CASSQEAFGGSYEQYF.